This T cell receptor (beta chain) was found in a study of T cells in lung cancer brain metastases (dated by TCRdb to about 2018). Study-level background: Of the approximately 22 patients, over 15 had a history of tobacco use, with a median of roughly 40 pack-years. The cohort included about 20 patients who provided about 40 specimens, with each patient contributing one primary lung lesion and one brain metastasis. The average DNA integrity number was about 3.5 in both primary and metastatic specimens, and the two sites did not differ significantly. Of the roughly 20 patients, 15 to 18 received no interval therapy between resection of the primary and resection of the metastasis. TCR beta CDR3 repertoires were compared between fully resected primary non-small cell lung cancers and paired brain metastases. A median interval of about a year was observed between acquisition of the primary and brain metastasis specimens. A median age at first diagnosis of more than 55 years was recorded for the patients, of whom roughly nine were male and some eleven were female.

Per the germline V gene, KGHSH is the CDR1 and LQKENI is the CDR2. V is pared back by 2 bases and J by 8 bases, with 18 bases lying between the germline termini. The CDR3 numbers 15 residues from cysteine through phenylalanine. Left in the record is the CDR3 DNA by itself, 45 bases read in frame from the first base. Patients had resection either for delayed recurrence of a solitary brain metastasis or for synchronous oligometastatic disease. To avoid including cancers other than NSCLC, any patient with a history of multiple malignancies was excluded. Tumor areas were macrodissected from five or six deparaffinized around 10 um unstained sections guided by marked H&E slides. All specimens were formalin-fixed and paraffin-embedded (FFPE). The AllPrep DNA/RNA FFPE Kit was used to extract genomic DNA. Study-wide conclusions, independent of this receptor: DNA fragmentation in FFPE samples may have prevented retrieval of the complete infiltrating T cell repertoire. Effects of preoperative corticosteroids on T cell infiltration in brain metastases could not be controlled. Most clones were found to be lesion-specific, and limited overlap was observed between paired lesions (mean Morisita index about 0.21). Compared with their paired primaries, brain metastases had significantly fewer unique productive clones (median about 1,500 versus 4,500). The ten most abundant clones accounted for a significantly larger fraction of the repertoire in brain metastases than in primaries, which suggests clonal expansion.

Between roughly 2 and 5 ug genomic DNA was input per sample, and equal DNA input was given to paired samples. TCR beta libraries were constructed with the immunoSEQ hsTCRbeta Kit, with multiplexed V and J gene primers used across two PCR steps. Pooled libraries with positive and negative controls were sequenced on an Illumina MiSeq using a 100-cycle paired-end protocol. The original methods were these. Raw data were processed by the immunoSEQ vendor into normalized, annotated TCR beta repertoire reports. Richness was defined as the number of unique clones by nucleotide sequence, and the iChao1 and Efron-Thisted estimators were used to extrapolate total richness. To characterize and compare the paired lesions, the analysis used Pielou's evenness, Simpson's index, the proportional abundance of the top-ten clones, and the Morisita overlap index. TCRdb carries this immuneACCESS record with in-frame sequences only. Its versions omit some clonotypes, under half of them owing to an unresolved V gene in the studies checked, with the rest unexplained. That table is the source of V, J and clone size, and D and trimming were worked out from the DNA. The sample table shows a few thousand clones, and under 95% are seen once. 3.5% to 5.5% of the sample is in the top ten clones.

Comment on this clone: The specificity of this receptor is unknown. No quality values exist for individual bases; no much larger clone is one base distant.

Recombination joined TRBV18 with TRBJ1-1, with an unclear D gene assignment. The clonotype comes from a woman aged 45 to 65 with non-small cell lung cancer. Sample: tumor tissue from the primary lung tumor. The sample's cell subset or site label is to be understood as: primary lung cancer lesion. The DNA sequence is as follows: TGTGCCAGCTCACCAGGAATGGCCGCCGGAGGGGAAGCTTTCTTT. Translation gives CASSPGMAAGGEAFF.